This T cell receptor (beta chain) was retrieved from a study of blood T cells in healthy people across ages. Trimming removed 7 bases from V and 8 bases from J, with 23 bases in between. The CDR3 consists of 15 residues. Germline V gene sequence: CDR1 MNHNY, CDR2 SVGAGI (reference sequence). Using a J-beta primer mix together with a sample-barcoded 5' primer, a second PCR was run for roughly 6 to 12 cycles. TCRdb ran MiXCR on the 5' RACE reads and lists one entry per CDR3 protein. The table has roughly 2 million distinct CDR3 sequences, roughly 49% seen once; the top ten hold more than 2%. The rearrangement uses TRBV6-6 and TRBJ1-2; a weak D match, TRBD1 (6 bases). This clonotype was obtained from a woman aged 40 to 50 in good health. The sequenced sample was blood. The CDR3 nucleotides read TGTGCCAGCACCAAAAACCTACAGGAGGGGGGGGGCTACACCTTC. This codes for CASTKNLQEGGGYTF.